Given below is one T cell receptor (beta chain) in context. Trimming shortened V by 2 bases and J by 3 bases, and 3 bases separated the two germline ends. Germline loops: CDR1 SGHTA, CDR2 FQGNSA. This CDR3 spans 12 amino acids. The data derive from a study of OX40 agonist ivuxolimab in advanced cancers. Across the whole study: Cohort: around 79% men, mean age about 60, aged about 20 to 90. Three partial responders included one hepatocellular carcinoma patient and two cutaneous melanoma patients.

The data were produced by immunoSEQ multiplex PCR, yet TCRdb's version contains in-frame clones alone and is incomplete. The table has 57,000 or so clones, 86% seen once; the top ten hold approximately 4%. This clonotype was obtained from an adult with an advanced solid tumor such as melanoma, head and neck, liver or kidney cancer. This chain links TRBV7-2 with TRBJ2-3; the D is unclear. Here the sequenced sample was CD4+ or CD8+ T cells sorted from blood, taken in a trial of the OX40 agonist ivuxolimab. In DNA, the CDR3 is TGTGCCAGCAGCTTACAGACAGATACGCAGTATTTT. Amino acid sequence: CASSLQTDTQYF.